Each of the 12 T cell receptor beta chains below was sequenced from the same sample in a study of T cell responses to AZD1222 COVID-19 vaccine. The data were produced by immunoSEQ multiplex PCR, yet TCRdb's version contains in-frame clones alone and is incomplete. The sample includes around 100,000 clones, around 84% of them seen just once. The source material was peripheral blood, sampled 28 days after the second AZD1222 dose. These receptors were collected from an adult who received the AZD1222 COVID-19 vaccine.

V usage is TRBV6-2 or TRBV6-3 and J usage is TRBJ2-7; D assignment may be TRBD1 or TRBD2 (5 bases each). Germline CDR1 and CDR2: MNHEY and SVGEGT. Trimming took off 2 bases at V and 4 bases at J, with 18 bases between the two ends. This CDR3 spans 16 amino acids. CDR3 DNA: TGTGCCAGCAGTTACCCAGGACCGGGGCCCTCGTACGAGCAGTACTTC. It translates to CASSYPGPGPSYEQYF.

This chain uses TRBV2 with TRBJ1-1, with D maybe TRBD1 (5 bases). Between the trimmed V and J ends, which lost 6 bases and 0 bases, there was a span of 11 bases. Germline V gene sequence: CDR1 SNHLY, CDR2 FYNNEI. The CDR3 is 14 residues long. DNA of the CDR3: TGTGCCAGCAGGCCAGCGGGGGTGAACACTGAAGCTTTCTTT. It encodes CASRPAGVNTEAFF.

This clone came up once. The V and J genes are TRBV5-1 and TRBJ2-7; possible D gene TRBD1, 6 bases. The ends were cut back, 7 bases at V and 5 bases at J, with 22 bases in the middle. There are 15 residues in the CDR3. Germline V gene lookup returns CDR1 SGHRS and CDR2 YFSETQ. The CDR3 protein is CASAPSPGHRDEQYF. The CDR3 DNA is TGCGCCAGCGCTCCCTCCCCGGGACACCGGGACGAGCAGTACTTC. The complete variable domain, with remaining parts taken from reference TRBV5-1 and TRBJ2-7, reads KAGVTQTPRYLIKTRGQQVTLSCSPISGHRSVSWYQQTPGQGLQFLFEYFSETQRNKGNFPGRFSGRQFSNSRSEMNVSTLELGDSALYLCASAPSPGHRDEQYFGPGTRLTVT.

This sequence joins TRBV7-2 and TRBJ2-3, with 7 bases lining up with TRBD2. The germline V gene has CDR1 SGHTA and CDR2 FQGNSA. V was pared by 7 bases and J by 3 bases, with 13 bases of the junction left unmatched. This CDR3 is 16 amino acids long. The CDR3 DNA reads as TGTGCCAGCATCCCTCTGGGGCGGGAGTCGACAGATACGCAGTATTTT. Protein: CASIPLGRESTDTQYF. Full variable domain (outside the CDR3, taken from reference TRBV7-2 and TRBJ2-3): GAGVSQSPSNKVTEKGKDVELRCDPISGHTALYWYRQSLGQGLEFLIYFQGNSAPDKSGLPSDRFSAERTGGSVSTLTIQRTQQEDSAVYLCASIPLGRESTDTQYFGPGTRLTVL.

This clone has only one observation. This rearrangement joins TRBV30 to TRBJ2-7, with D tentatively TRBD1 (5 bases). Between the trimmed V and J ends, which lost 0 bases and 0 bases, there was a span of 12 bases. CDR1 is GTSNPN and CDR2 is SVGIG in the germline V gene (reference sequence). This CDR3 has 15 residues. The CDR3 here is CAWSVWGRSSYEQYF. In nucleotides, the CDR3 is TGTGCCTGGAGTGTATGGGGCCGGAGCTCCTACGAGCAGTACTTC.

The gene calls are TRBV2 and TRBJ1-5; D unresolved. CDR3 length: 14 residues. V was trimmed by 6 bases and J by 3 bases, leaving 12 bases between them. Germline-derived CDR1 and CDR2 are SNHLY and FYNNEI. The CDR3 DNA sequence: TGTGCCAGCAGGGAAAGACACTCCAATCAGCCCCAGCATTTT. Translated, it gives CASRERHSNQPQHF.

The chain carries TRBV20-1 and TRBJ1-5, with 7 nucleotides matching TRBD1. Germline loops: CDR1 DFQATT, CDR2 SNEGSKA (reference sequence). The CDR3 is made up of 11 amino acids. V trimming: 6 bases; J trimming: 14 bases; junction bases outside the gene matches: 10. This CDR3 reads CSAARGDTEHF. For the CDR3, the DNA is TGCAGTGCCGCCAGGGGGGATACTGAGCATTTT.

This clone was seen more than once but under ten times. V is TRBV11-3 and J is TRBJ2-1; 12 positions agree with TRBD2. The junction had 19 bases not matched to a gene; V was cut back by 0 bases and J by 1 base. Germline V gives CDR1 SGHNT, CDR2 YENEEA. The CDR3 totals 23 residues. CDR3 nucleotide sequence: TGTGCCAGCAGCTTAGACTTGGGTTTCTTGGTAACTAGCGGGAGGACATCCTACAATGAGCAGTTCTTC. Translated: CASSLDLGFLVTSGRTSYNEQFF.

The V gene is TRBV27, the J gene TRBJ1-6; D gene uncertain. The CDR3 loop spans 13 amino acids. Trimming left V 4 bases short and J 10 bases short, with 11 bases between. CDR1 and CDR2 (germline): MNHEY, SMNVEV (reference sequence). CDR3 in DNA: TGTGCCAGCAGTTACCGGGGAGCATCACCCCTCCACTTT. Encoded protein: CASSYRGASPLHF.

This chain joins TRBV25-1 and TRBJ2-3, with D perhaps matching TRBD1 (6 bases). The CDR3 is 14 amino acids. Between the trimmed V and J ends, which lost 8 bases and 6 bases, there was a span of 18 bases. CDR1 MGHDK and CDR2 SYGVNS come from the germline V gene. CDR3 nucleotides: TGTGCCAGCGGACCTACAGGGAGCGTCGATACGCAGTATTTT. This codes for CASGPTGSVDTQYF.

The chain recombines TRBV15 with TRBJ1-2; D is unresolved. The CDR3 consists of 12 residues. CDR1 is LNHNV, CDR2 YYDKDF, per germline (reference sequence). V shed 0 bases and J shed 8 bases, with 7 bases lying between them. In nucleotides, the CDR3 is TGTGCCACCAGCAGAGATTTGGGGGGCTACACCTTC. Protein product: CATSRDLGGYTF.

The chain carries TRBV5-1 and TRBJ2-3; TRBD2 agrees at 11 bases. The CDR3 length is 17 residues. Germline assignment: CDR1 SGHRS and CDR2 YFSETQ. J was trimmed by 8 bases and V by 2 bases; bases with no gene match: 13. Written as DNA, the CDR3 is TGCGCCAGCAGCTTTCTGGGGGGAGATCTAGCGGGAGGTACGCAGTATTTT. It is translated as CASSFLGGDLAGGTQYF.